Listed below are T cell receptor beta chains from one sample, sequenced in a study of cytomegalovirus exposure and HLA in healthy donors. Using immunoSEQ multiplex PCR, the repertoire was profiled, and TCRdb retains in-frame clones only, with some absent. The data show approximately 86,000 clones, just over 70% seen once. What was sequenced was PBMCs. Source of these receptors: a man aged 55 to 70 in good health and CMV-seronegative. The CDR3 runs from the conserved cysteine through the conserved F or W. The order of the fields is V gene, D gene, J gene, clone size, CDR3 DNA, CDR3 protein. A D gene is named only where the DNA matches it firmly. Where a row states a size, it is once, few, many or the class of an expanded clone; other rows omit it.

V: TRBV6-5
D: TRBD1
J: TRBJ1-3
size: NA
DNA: TGTGCCAGCAGACCCTCAGGGGGAGGAAACACCATATATTTT
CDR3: CASRPSGGGNTIYF

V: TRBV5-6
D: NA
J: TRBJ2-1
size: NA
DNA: TGTGCCAGCAGCTTGGTCCGCGGCGGCCCTAATGAGCAGTTCTTC
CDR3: CASSLVRGGPNEQFF

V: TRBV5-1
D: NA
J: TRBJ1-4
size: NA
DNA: TGCGCCAGCAGCTTGCAGAGGGATGAAAAACTGTTTTTT
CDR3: CASSLQRDEKLFF

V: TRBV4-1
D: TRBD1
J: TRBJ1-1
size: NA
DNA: TGCGCCAGCAGCCCCGGACAGGGGTTGACTGAAGCTTTCTTT
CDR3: CASSPGQGLTEAFF

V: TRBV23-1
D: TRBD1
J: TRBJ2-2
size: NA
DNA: TGCGCCAGCCCCCCGGCCTACAGGGGTAGACCCGGGGAGCTGTTTTTT
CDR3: CASPPAYRGRPGELFF

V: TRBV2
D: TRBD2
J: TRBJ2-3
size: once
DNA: TGTGCCAGCAGGGGAGGGGGACTAGCGGGGACGGATACGCAGTATTTT
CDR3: CASRGGGLAGTDTQYF

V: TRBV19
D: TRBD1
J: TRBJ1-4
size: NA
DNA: TGTGCCAGTAGCCCGGACAGGTTTAATGAAAAACTGTTTTTT
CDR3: CASSPDRFNEKLFF

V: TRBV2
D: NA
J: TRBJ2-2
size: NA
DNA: TGTGCCAGCAGCTGGGACATCCGGAACACCGGGGAGCTGTTTTTT
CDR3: CASSWDIRNTGELFF

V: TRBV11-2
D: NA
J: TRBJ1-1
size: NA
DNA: TGTGCCAGCAGCGTACAGGGAGAAGCTTTCTTT
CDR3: CASSVQGEAFF

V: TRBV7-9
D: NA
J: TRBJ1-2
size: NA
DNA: TGTGCCAGCAGCTTACAGGACTATGGCTACACCTTC
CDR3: CASSLQDYGYTF

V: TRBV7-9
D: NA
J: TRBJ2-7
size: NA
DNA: TGTGCCAGCAGCTTCTTTCGCGGGTTGGCGGGCGAGCAGTACTTC
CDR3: CASSFFRGLAGEQYF

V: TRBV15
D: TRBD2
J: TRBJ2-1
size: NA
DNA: TGTGCCACCAGCAGTGGGCTGGGCGGGGGGGCGTATGAGCAGTTCTTC
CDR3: CATSSGLGGGAYEQFF

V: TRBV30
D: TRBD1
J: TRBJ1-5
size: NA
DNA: TGTGCCTGGAGTGGTTCGGGACAGGGTAACAAGCCCCAGCATTTT
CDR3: CAWSGSGQGNKPQHF

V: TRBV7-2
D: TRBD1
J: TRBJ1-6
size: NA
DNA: TGTGCCAGCAGCAGTCCGACAGGGGGGGACAATTCACCCCTCCACTTT
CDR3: CASSSPTGGDNSPLHF

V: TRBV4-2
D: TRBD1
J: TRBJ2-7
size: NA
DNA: TGTGCCAGCAGCCAAGGGACAGGGGAACTGCGGGAGCAGTACTTC
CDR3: CASSQGTGELREQYF

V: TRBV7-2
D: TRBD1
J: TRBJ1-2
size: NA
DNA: TGTGCCAGCAGCCCCGGGACAGGGGGCATTGAGTATGGCTACACCTTC
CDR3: CASSPGTGGIEYGYTF

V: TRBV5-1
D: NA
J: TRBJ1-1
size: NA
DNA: TGCGCCAGCAGCTTATCAGGTACCCCTGAAGCTTTCTTT
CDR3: CASSLSGTPEAFF

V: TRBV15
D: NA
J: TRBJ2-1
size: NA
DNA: TGTGCCACCAGCAGAGATCCGGGGAGGAATGAGCAGTTCTTC
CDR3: CATSRDPGRNEQFF

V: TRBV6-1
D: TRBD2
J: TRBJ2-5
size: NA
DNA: TGTGCCAGCAGGATTAGCGGGCAAGAGACCCAGTACTTC
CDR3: CASRISGQETQYF

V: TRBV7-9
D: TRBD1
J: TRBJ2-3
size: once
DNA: TGTGCCAGCAGCTTCCCAAGGGGGCCTCGCACAGATACGCAGTATTTT
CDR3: CASSFPRGPRTDTQYF

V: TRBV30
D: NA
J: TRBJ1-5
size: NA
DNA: TGTGCCTGGAGTGTGCAGGGCAATCAGCCCCAGCATTTT
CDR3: CAWSVQGNQPQHF

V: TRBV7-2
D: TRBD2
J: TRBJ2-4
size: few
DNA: TGTGCCAGCACCGAACTAGCGGGGGCGGAAAACATTCAGTACTTC
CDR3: CASTELAGAENIQYF

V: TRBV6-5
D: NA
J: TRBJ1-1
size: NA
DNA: TGTGCCAGCCGGGAATTCCCGGGGACTGAAGCTTTCTTT
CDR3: CASREFPGTEAFF

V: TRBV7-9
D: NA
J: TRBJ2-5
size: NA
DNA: TGTGCCAGCAGCTTAGTGGGGACTCTACAAGAGACCCAGTACTTC
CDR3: CASSLVGTLQETQYF

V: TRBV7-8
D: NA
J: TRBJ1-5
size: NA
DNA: TGTGCCAGCAGCGTAGTGGTGGGGTCGTCGGGGCAGCCCCAGCATTTT
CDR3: CASSVVVGSSGQPQHF

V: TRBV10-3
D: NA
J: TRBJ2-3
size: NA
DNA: TGTGCCATCAGTGAGTCGAGACCCGGGAGTTTAACAGATACGCAGTATTTT
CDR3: CAISESRPGSLTDTQYF

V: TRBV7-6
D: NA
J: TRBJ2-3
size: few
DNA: TGTGCCAGCAGCGGCCTAGTAGGCCTAGATACGCAGTATTTT
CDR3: CASSGLVGLDTQYF

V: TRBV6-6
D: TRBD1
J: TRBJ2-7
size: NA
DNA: TGTGCCAGCAGGGGAGACAGGGGGTCCCTCTACGAGCAGTACTTC
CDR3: CASRGDRGSLYEQYF

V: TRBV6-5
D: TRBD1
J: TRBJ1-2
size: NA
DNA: TGTGCCAGCAGTAGACAGGGGAAAAGTGGCTACACCTTC
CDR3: CASSRQGKSGYTF

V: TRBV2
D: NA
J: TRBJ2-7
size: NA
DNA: TGTGCCAGCAGTGAAATCGGGAGCTCCTACGAGCAGTACTTC
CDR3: CASSEIGSSYEQYF

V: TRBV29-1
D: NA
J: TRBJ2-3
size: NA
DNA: TGCAGCGTTGACAGCGTGACAGATACGCAGTATTTT
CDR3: CSVDSVTDTQYF

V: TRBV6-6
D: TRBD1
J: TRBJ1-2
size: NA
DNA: TGTGCCAGCAGTCCCAAGACAGGGCCCTTTTTCCACACCTTC
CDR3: CASSPKTGPFFHTF

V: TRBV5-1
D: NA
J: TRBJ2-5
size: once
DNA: TGCGCCAGCAGCTTGGAACCAGGGATGGCCGAGACCCAGTACTTC
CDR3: CASSLEPGMAETQYF

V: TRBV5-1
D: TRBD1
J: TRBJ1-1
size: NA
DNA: TGCGCCAGCAGCGGAGTGACAGGGGGCACTGAAGCTTTCTTT
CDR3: CASSGVTGGTEAFF

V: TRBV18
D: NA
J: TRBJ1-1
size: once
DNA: TGTGCCAGCTCACCAATCAGTCGCCGGGACACTGAAGCTTTCTTT
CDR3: CASSPISRRDTEAFF

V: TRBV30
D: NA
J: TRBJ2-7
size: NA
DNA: TGTGCCTGGAGTCGGCAGGCATCCTACGAGCAGTACTTC
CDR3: CAWSRQASYEQYF

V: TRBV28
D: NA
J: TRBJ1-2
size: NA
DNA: TGTGCCAGCAGTGGGGCAGCTAACTATGGCTACACCTTC
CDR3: CASSGAANYGYTF

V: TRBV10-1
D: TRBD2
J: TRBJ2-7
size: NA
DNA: TGCGCCAGCAGGAAGCGGGAGGGCTACGAGCAGTACTTC
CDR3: CASRKREGYEQYF

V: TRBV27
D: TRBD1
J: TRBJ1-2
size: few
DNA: TGTGCCAGCAGTTCCCGGACAGGGGGCTACTATGGCTACACCTTC
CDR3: CASSSRTGGYYGYTF

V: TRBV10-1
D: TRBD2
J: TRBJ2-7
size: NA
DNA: TGCGCCAGCAGTGAGGGGGGGGGTGGGTACGAGCAGTACTTC
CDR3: CASSEGGGGYEQYF

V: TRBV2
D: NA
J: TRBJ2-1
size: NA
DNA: TGTGCCAGCAGATCGGACAATGAGCAGTTCTTC
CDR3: CASRSDNEQFF

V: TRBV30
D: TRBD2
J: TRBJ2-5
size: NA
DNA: TGTGCCTGGAGTCGGACTAGCGGGGGCCGGGAGACCCAGTACTTC
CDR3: CAWSRTSGGRETQYF

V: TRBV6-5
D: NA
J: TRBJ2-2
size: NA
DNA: TGTGCCAGCAGAGGTTGGCCAGGGACCGGGGAGCTGTTTTTT
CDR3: CASRGWPGTGELFF

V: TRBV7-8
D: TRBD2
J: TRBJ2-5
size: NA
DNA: TGTGCCAGCAGCTTAGGGACTAGCGGGGGAAGGGTAGAGACCCAGTACTTC
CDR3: CASSLGTSGGRVETQYF

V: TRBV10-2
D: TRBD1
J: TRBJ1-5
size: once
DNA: TGCGCCAGCGGGACAGGCAATCAGCCCCAGCATTTT
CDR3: CASGTGNQPQHF

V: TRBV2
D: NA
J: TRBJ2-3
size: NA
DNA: TGTGCCAGCAGTGAAATGAGGGATACGCAGTATTTT
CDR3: CASSEMRDTQYF

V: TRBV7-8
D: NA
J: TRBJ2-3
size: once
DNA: TGTGCCAGCAGCTTTCTTGGCACAGATACGCAGTATTTT
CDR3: CASSFLGTDTQYF

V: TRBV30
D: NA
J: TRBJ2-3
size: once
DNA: TGTGCCTGGAGTGTCCTAGCAGATACGCAGTATTTT
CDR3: CAWSVLADTQYF

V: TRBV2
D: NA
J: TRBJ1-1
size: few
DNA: TGTGCCAGCATGACCGGGGAGGACACTGAAGCTTTCTTT
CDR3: CASMTGEDTEAFF

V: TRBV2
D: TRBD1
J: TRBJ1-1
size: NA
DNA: TGTGCCAGCAGTCGCAGACAGGGGGGACTCATGAACACTGAAGCTTTCTTT
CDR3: CASSRRQGGLMNTEAFF

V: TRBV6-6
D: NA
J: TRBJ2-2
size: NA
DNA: TGTGCCAGCAGCCCGGTGGCGAACACCGGGGAGCTGTTTTTT
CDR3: CASSPVANTGELFF

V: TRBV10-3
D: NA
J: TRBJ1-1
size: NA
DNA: TGTGCCAGCGGAGGGATCCGGGGGGCTCTTGAAGCTTTCTTT
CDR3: CASGGIRGALEAFF

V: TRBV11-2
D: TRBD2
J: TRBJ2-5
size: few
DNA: TGTGCCAGCAGCCTCCCATGGGGGAGGGCGGAGACCCAGTACTTC
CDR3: CASSLPWGRAETQYF